The T cell receptor (beta chain) under discussion was sequenced for a study of blood T cell repertoires in COVID-19 (dated by TCRdb to about 2020). About the full investigation: Samples covering the acute and convalescent phases of COVID-19 were provided by collaborators in the United States, Italy and Spain. The samples were drawn from two sources: the first 160 participants of the ongoing ImmuneRACE study, and over 1,000 subjects contributed by 6 global collaborators. Where HLA class I and class II types were available, the types were taken from metadata supplied by the sample provider, not from assay-based typing. The repertoires were released in a freely available public database meant as a resource for research on the immune response to SARS-CoV-2. The prospective study material was composed of cDNA or gDNA derived from T cells, B-cell-depleted T cells, or PBMCs. Subjects who had been exposed to COVID-19, were actively infected with it, or had recovered from it provided the deeply sampled blood TCRbeta repertoires that made up the dataset. The sample metadata nearly always contained a de-identified subject ID, COVID-19 status, age in years and sex.

Beyond this particular receptor, the publication reports: The amount of clinical and demographic metadata varied by source and participant and was provided uncurated.

Participants in the prospective study were aged about 18 to 95 years, lived in about two dozen United States geographic areas, and enrolled through a virtual design. In the prospective study, participants were assigned to cohorts based on the clinical history participants reported in a screening survey and a study questionnaire. In the prospective study, mobile phlebotomists collected whole blood, serum and a nasopharyngeal or oropharyngeal swab from each participant. Over a roughly two-month period, participants in the prospective study had the option of providing additional blood draws and questionnaires. Prospective study blood samples were shipped either frozen or at room temperature before DNA extraction. The immunoSEQ Assay, a bias-controlled multiplex PCR, was used to amplify TCRbeta CDR3 regions from genomic DNA. Processing in the source paper ran as follows. Within the assay, amplification of reference gene primers was used to estimate how many nucleated cells each sample contained. To quantify the absolute abundance of each unique TCRbeta CDR3 rearrangement, sequence reads were collapsed and filtered. For each sample, productive Simpson clonality was calculated as the square root of Simpson's diversity index across productive rearrangements. Held by TCRdb, this immuneACCESS table contains in-frame sequences only and omits some clones. Under half of the omission traces to an unresolved V gene where checked; the cause of the rest is unknown. V and J calls and clone size follow that table, whereas D and trimming were derived from the DNA. This sample comprises around 250,000 clones, around 93% of them detected only once. The top ten hold approximately 1.2% of the sample.

CDR1 and CDR2, per the germline V gene, are LGHNA and YSLEER. The junction shows trimming of 0 bases on V and 4 bases on J, plus 15 bases between the germline ends. The CDR3 starts with the cysteine, ends with the phenylalanine, and has 16 residues. The retained sequence is limited to the CDR3, 48 bases, with the frame set at the first base. With respect to this clone: The specificity of this receptor is unknown. Per-base quality was not reported, and no clone a single base away is much larger than it.

The rearrangement joined TRBV4-3 to TRBJ1-2; the D region possibly corresponds to TRBD1 (6 bases align). This receptor was taken from a human donor in a cohort exposed to, infected with or recovered from COVID-19 (not recorded which). The donor label of this sample is uncertain. What was sequenced was PBMCs or T cells enriched from blood (not recorded which). The CDR3 has the sequence CASSQDLSGAPYGYTF. The DNA sequence reads TGCGCCAGCAGCCAAGATCTATCAGGGGCCCCCTATGGCTACACCTTC.